This T cell receptor beta chain was sequenced in a study of shared clonotypes between healthy human individuals. Notes on the study in general: Clonotypes not shared had lower generation probabilities than those common to all four donors.

The V end lost 2 bases, the J end lost 5 bases, and 12 bases lay between the germline ends. Germline V gives CDR1 MDHEN, CDR2 SYDVKM. The CDR3 loop spans 14 amino acids. This clone appeared a few times. Its target is unknown. TCRdb keeps only in-frame clones here, not all; method: immunoSEQ multiplex PCR. The table shows around 1.1 million clones, with about 80% occurring only once. The donors were adults (healthy and HIV-negative) with no recent acute infections or vaccinations. CD4+ cells yielded CD45RA+ naive and CD45RA-negative memory subsets. V usage is TRBV28 and J usage is TRBJ2-5, with D perhaps matching TRBD2 (7 bases). Input material: memory CD4+ T cells from PBMCs. Subset of the sample: CD45RA-negative fraction. The receptor was derived from a man aged 18 to 29 in good health. Some clones in this sample may be carry-over from other donors' samples. For the CDR3, the DNA is TGTGCCAGCAGTTTAATCGGGGGGCCGGAGACCCAGTACTTC. It codes for CASSLIGGPETQYF.